This T cell receptor (beta chain) was profiled in a study of T cells after yellow fever vaccination. The overall study: Fractions containing few cells were prepared with SMART-Seq v4 Ultra Low Input.

Via MiXCR, TCRdb re-called the 5' RACE reads, giving one row per CDR3 protein. The sample lists some 240,000 distinct CDR3 sequences, more than 3% occurring once. This clonotype showed up many times. The CDR3 runs to 14 residues. Looked up from germline, CDR1 is MDHEN and CDR2 is SYDVKM. V gave up 7 bases and J gave up 6 bases, with 15 bases separating them. This TCR was recovered from a man between 18 and 29 years old who received the YFV17D yellow fever vaccine. The specimen was CD4+ T cells sorted from PBMCs, collected 10 days after the yellow fever booster vaccination. The V and J genes are TRBV28 and TRBJ1-4, with D perhaps matching TRBD1 (5 bases). The CDR3 DNA reads TGTGCCAGCACCCCACCAGGGTTTTATGAAAAACTGTTTTTT. Amino acid sequence: CASTPPGFYEKLFF. The whole variable domain, remainder taken from reference TRBV28 and TRBJ1-4, is DVKVTQSSRYLVKRTGEKVFLECVQDMDHENMFWYRQDPGLGLRLIYFSYDVKMKEKGDIPEGYSVSREKKERFSLILESASTNQTSMYLCASTPPGFYEKLFFGSGTQLSVL.